These 19 T cell receptor beta chains were sequenced from one sample in a study of blood T cell repertoires in COVID-19. Only in-frame clones appear in the TCRdb table, and some are missing; sequencing was by immunoSEQ multiplex PCR. The sample consists of a few hundred thousand clones, nearly 85% of them appearing once. Sequenced sample: peripheral blood. The receptors shown here come from a human donor in a cohort sampled during active COVID-19.

The rearrangement links TRBV24-1 to TRBJ2-3, with 8 nucleotides matching TRBD2. J gave up 0 bases and V 4 bases, and 14 bases lay outside the gene matches. The CDR3 is 19 amino acids. The V gene's germline CDR1 is KGHDR and CDR2 SFDVKD. The CDR3 DNA follows: TGTGCCACCAGTGACCCCCTGGGGGCGGGGGGACCTAGCACAGATACGCAGTATTTT. Amino acids: CATSDPLGAGGPSTDTQYF.

This chain uses TRBV7-3 with TRBJ2-1; the match to TRBD2 covers 7 bases. Germline CDR1 SGHTA, CDR2 FQGTGA. This CDR3 is 15 amino acids long. V gave up 4 bases and J gave up 7 bases; unmatched junction bases: 10. The CDR3 region has the DNA TGTGCCAGCAGCTACCTTAGCGGGCCTCGGAATGAGCAGTTCTTC. Its protein product is CASSYLSGPRNEQFF.

V usage is TRBV24-1 and J usage is TRBJ1-1, with D maybe TRBD1 (6 bases). The CDR3 is 16 residues long. V was pared by 4 bases and J by 5 bases, with 19 bases between. CDR1 and CDR2 from the germline V gene are KGHDR and SFDVKD. CDR3 in amino acids: CATSDHGQKGGTEAFF. CDR3 DNA: TGTGCCACCAGTGACCACGGACAGAAGGGAGGGACTGAAGCTTTCTTT.

J is TRBJ2-1 and V is TRBV24-1; TRBD2 matches 11 bases. The germline gives CDR1 KGHDR, CDR2 SFDVKD. Trimming cost V 3 bases and J 6 bases; bases outside gene matches: 3. The CDR3 has 15 residues. The CDR3 sequence is CATSDNSGRVNEQFF. The CDR3 nucleotides read TGTGCCACCAGTGATAATAGCGGGAGGGTCAATGAGCAGTTCTTC.

The rearrangement links TRBV18 to TRBJ2-7, with 8 bases aligning to TRBD2. Germline CDR1 reads KGHSH; CDR2 reads LQKENI. V gave up 6 bases and J gave up 7 bases; unmatched junction bases: 11. CDR3 length equals 14 residues. CDR3 DNA: TGTGCCAGCTCCCCCATTAGCGGGGTAAAAGAGCAGTACTTC. Residues: CASSPISGVKEQYF.

This chain uses TRBV2 with TRBJ2-2, with TRBD1 matching 7 bases. After removal of 5 bases from V and 3 bases from J, the junction contained 3 bases not matched to a gene. The CDR3 has 14 residues. Germline values: CDR1 SNHLY, CDR2 FYNNEI. The CDR3 DNA reads as TGTGCCAGCAGTCGGGACAGTTACACCGGGGAGCTGTTTTTT. As protein: CASSRDSYTGELFF.

The CDR3 nucleotides read TGTGCCAGCAGCTTAGTGCGGGGAAAAGAGACCCAGTACTTC. Protein: CASSLVRGKETQYF. The chain has TRBV11-2 and TRBJ2-5; possible D gene TRBD2, 6 bases. The CDR3 runs 14 residues. The germline V gene encodes CDR1 SGHAT and CDR2 FQNNGV. V gave up 1 base and J gave up 3 bases, with 9 bases separating them.

This rearrangement joins TRBV5-6 to TRBJ1-6; D gene uncertain. The CDR3 runs to 16 residues. CDR1 SGHDT and CDR2 YYEEEE come from the germline V gene. Trimming took off 0 bases at V and 7 bases at J, with 14 bases between the two ends. The CDR3 protein is CASSLEGPAGNSPLHF. The CDR3 coding sequence is TGTGCCAGCAGCTTGGAGGGTCCCGCGGGGAATTCACCCCTCCACTTT.

V gene TRBV12-3 or TRBV12-4 combines with J gene TRBJ2-7; D perhaps matches TRBD1 (6 bases). CDR3 length equals 13 residues. Trimming left V 6 bases short and J 3 bases short, with 12 bases between. The CDR3 here is CASSPTGVYEQYF. The CDR3 nucleotides are TGTGCCAGCAGCCCGACAGGAGTCTACGAGCAGTACTTC.

This rearrangement joins TRBV18 to TRBJ2-1; 11 nucleotides match TRBD1. The CDR3 is 18 amino acids. J lost 4 bases, V lost 1 base, and 9 bases had no gene match. Germline values: CDR1 KGHSH, CDR2 LQKENI. The CDR3 sequence: CASSPRIIGTGGYNEQFF. As DNA, the CDR3 is TGTGCCAGCTCACCACGGATAATTGGGACAGGGGGTTACAATGAGCAGTTCTTC.

This rearrangement joins TRBV19 to TRBJ1-2, with TRBD1 matching 7 bases. The CDR3 is 14 residues long. The germline CDR1 and CDR2 sequences are LNHDA and SQIVND (reference sequence). With 5 bases clipped from V and 3 bases from J, the junction kept 6 bases outside the gene matches. The CDR3 coding sequence is TGTGCCAGTAGTCTGCCGGGACAGCACTATGGCTACACCTTC. Protein: CASSLPGQHYGYTF.

The chain combines TRBV14 with TRBJ2-1; 11 bases align to TRBD2. The CDR3 length is 15 residues. Germline-derived CDR1 and CDR2 are SGHDN and FVKESK. Trimming cost V 0 bases and J 15 bases; bases outside gene matches: 10. The CDR3 spells CASSQDLAGGRTRFF. The CDR3 DNA is TGTGCCAGCAGCCAAGATTTAGCGGGAGGGAGGACGCGGTTCTTC.

The rearrangement links TRBV2 to TRBJ2-7, with 8 positions matching TRBD1. The V segment lost 6 bases and the J segment 2 bases; nucleotides outside the gene matches: 0. Germline V gene sequence: CDR1 SNHLY, CDR2 FYNNEI. This CDR3 has 12 residues. This chain's CDR3 is CASRDRAYEQYF. The CDR3 DNA is TGTGCCAGCAGGGACAGGGCCTACGAGCAGTACTTC.

The gene calls are TRBV4-2 and TRBJ2-6; TRBD1 might be the D (6 bases). This CDR3 region has 18 residues. V was trimmed by 0 bases and J by 0 bases, leaving 12 bases between them. Germline lookup yields CDR1 LGHNA and CDR2 YNFKEQ. The CDR3 spells CASSQDHDRPSGANVLTF. CDR3 coding DNA: TGTGCCAGCAGCCAAGATCACGACAGGCCCTCTGGGGCCAACGTCCTGACTTTC.

The chain has TRBV5-5 and TRBJ1-2; TRBD1 agrees at 11 bases. The CDR3 runs 18 residues. V lost 6 bases to trimming and J lost 2 bases; unmatched junction nucleotides: 15. In germline, CDR1 is SGHKS, CDR2 YYEKEE (reference sequence). CDR3 nucleotide sequence: TGTGCCAGCAAGTCTGGACAGGGGGCCACCACGAAGAACTATGGCTACACCTTC. Encoded protein: CASKSGQGATTKNYGYTF.

The chain carries TRBV9 and TRBJ1-1; unclear D gene. CDR3 length: 13 amino acids. V was cut by 0 bases and J by 6 bases, with 9 bases left in between. Germline CDR1 reads SGDLS; CDR2 reads YYNGEE. The DNA of the CDR3 is TGTGCCAGCAGCGTAGGGAGGGTCCCTGAAGCTTTCTTT. As protein: CASSVGRVPEAFF.

The gene calls are TRBV9 and TRBJ1-2, with D unresolved. V was shortened by 2 bases and J by 1 base, with 6 bases between the two germline ends. Germline V gives CDR1 SGDLS, CDR2 YYNGEE. This CDR3 has 13 residues. As DNA, the CDR3 is TGTGCCAGCAGCGTGAGGGTTAACTATGGCTACACCTTC. Translating it yields CASSVRVNYGYTF.

This clone appeared once. The chain links TRBV18 to TRBJ1-2; 7 bases align to TRBD1. The germline V gene has CDR1 KGHSH and CDR2 LQKENI. This CDR3 is 13 amino acids long. With 1 base clipped from V and 8 bases from J, the junction kept 4 bases outside the gene matches. The CDR3 DNA sequence: TGTGCCAGCTCACCACGACAGGGTGAAGGCTACACCTTC. Encoded protein: CASSPRQGEGYTF.

This chain joins TRBV3-1 (or the pseudogene TRBV3-2) and TRBJ2-1, with 10 bases matching TRBD1. Per the germline V gene, CDR1 is LGHDT and CDR2 is YNNKEL (reference sequence). CDR3 length: 14 residues. V was pared by 4 bases and J by 4 bases, with 1 base of the junction left unmatched. The CDR3 loop is CASSRDRGYNEQFF. The CDR3 region has the DNA TGTGCCAGCAGCCGGGACAGGGGATACAATGAGCAGTTCTTC.